This T cell receptor (beta chain) was profiled in a study of T cells in women clearing cervical HPV infection. About the research overall: Cases were women with histologically confirmed HPV16-related CIN3 or worse, including a couple of invasive cancers.

Per germline, CDR1 SQVTM and CDR2 ANQGSEA. V shed 0 bases, J shed 3 bases, and the junction held 3 bases outside the gene matches. The CDR3 spans 16 residues. Dot-blot hybridization genotyped cervical HPV amplified with MY09/MY11 PCR. Details on this clone: The read gets to within 3 residues of the CDR3 end, and the germline J gene fills in the rest.

Sequencing was performed with immunoSEQ multiplex PCR; in TCRdb, only in-frame clones are kept and a portion is missing. The listing contains about 36,000 clones. The receptor's source is a woman between 18 and 70 years old with a cervical HPV16 infection that either progressed to CIN3+ or cleared (not recorded which). The sample taken for sequencing was blood buffy coat. V usage is TRBV29-1 and J usage is TRBJ2-2, with 11 nucleotides matching TRBD1. The sequenced CDR3 bases are TGCAGCGTTGAAGACCCGGACAGGGGGCACACCGGGGAG. It codes for CSVEDPDRGHTGE. The CDR3 as a whole reads CSVEDPDRGHTGELFF.